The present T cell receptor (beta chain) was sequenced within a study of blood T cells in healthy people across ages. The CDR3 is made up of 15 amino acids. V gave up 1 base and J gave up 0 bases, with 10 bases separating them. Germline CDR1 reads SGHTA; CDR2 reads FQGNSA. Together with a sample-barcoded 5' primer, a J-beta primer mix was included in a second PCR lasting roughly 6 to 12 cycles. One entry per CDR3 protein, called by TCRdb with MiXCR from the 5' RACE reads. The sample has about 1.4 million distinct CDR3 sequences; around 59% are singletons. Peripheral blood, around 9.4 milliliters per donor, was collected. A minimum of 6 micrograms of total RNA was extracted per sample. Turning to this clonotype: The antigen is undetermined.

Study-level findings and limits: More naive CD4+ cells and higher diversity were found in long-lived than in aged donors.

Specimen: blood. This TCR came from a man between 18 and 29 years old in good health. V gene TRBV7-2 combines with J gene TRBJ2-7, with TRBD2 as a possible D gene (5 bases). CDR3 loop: CASSLVRDSSYEQYF. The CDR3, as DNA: TGTGCCAGCAGCTTAGTCCGGGATAGCTCCTACGAGCAGTACTTC.